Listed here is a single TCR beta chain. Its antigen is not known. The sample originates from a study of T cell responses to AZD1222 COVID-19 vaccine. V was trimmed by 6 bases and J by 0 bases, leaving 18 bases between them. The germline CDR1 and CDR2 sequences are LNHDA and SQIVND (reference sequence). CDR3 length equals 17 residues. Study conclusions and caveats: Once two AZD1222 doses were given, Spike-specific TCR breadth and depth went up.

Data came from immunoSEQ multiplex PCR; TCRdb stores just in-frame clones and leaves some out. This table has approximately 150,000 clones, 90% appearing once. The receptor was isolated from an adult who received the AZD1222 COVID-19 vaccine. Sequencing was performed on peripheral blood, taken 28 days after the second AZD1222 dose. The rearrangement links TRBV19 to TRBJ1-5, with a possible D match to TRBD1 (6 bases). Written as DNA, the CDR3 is TGTGCCAGTAGCGCATCCAGGCGGGGGCTTAGCAATCAGCCCCAGCATTTT. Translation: CASSASRRGLSNQPQHF.